What follows are 30 T cell receptor beta chains derived from one specimen sequenced in a study of OX40 agonist ivuxolimab in advanced cancers. Data came from immunoSEQ multiplex PCR; TCRdb stores just in-frame clones and leaves some out. The sample has some 45,000 clones, around 84% seen once. The sequencing here drew on CD4+ or CD8+ T cells sorted from blood, taken in a trial of the OX40 agonist ivuxolimab. Source of these receptors: an adult with an advanced solid tumor such as melanoma, head and neck, liver or kidney cancer.

The chain joins TRBV29-1 to TRBJ2-7; 10 bases line up with TRBD1. The junction had 3 bases not matched to a gene; V was cut back by 4 bases and J by 6 bases. Germline assignment: CDR1 SQVTM and CDR2 ANQGSEA. The CDR3 extends over 12 amino acids. The CDR3 loop reads CSVGGTGAEQYV. Here the CDR3 DNA reads TGCAGCGTTGGAGGGACAGGGGCCGAGCAGTACGTC.

DNA of the CDR3: TGCAGCGTTGAGGGGGGGGATAAGGACTATGGCTACACCTTC. Encoded protein: CSVEGGDKDYGYTF. The chain links TRBV29-1 to TRBJ1-2; possible D gene TRBD1, 5 bases. Deletions cut 3 bases from V and 3 bases from J, with 14 bases between. Germline V lookup: CDR1 SQVTM, CDR2 ANQGSEA. This CDR3 region has 14 residues.

The J gene is TRBJ1-5, the V gene TRBV4-2; D uncertain. The CDR3 extends over 15 amino acids. V was pared by 0 bases and J by 4 bases, with 10 bases between. Germline lookup yields CDR1 LGHNA and CDR2 YNFKEQ. The CDR3 nucleotides read TGTGCCAGCAGCCAAGATTTTTCCCTAAATCAGCCCCAGCATTTT. This translates into CASSQDFSLNQPQHF.

The gene calls are TRBV6-5 and TRBJ1-4, with D possibly being TRBD1 (5 bases). With 5 bases removed from V and 5 bases from J, the gap between germline ends came to 12 bases. The CDR3 covers 14 residues. Germline V gene lookup returns CDR1 MNHEY and CDR2 SVGAGI. The CDR3 loop reads CASSRQSANEKLFF. CDR3 in DNA: TGTGCCAGCAGTAGACAGAGCGCGAATGAAAAACTGTTTTTT.

This chain connects TRBV7-4 to TRBJ1-6; D might be TRBD1 (6 bases). The CDR3 length is 18 residues. Trimming took 6 bases from V and 10 from J, leaving 28 bases between them. CDR1 is SGHVT, CDR2 SQSDAQ, per germline. CDR3 region: CASSKTGLDRLWESPLHF. Written as DNA, the CDR3 is TGTGCCAGCAGTAAGACCGGGTTAGACAGGCTATGGGAGTCACCCCTCCACTTT.

The genes are TRBV28 and TRBJ1-2, with D maybe TRBD1 (6 bases). The CDR3 has 13 residues. V lost 6 bases and J 0 bases, leaving 8 bases between the germline ends. Germline V gene lookup returns CDR1 MDHEN and CDR2 SYDVKM. The CDR3 here is CASRGQSNYGYTF. CDR3 in DNA: TGTGCCAGCAGAGGACAGTCTAACTATGGCTACACCTTC.

V gene TRBV4-1 combines with J gene TRBJ1-1, with D unclear. V lost 2 bases, J lost 7 bases, and 8 bases lay in between. Germline V lookup: CDR1 MGHRA, CDR2 YSYEKL. The CDR3 sequence is 12 residues long. CDR3 protein: CASSQSGVEAFF. The CDR3 bases are TGCGCCAGCAGCCAAAGTGGGGTTGAAGCTTTCTTT.

The CDR3 region is CASSLGSSYEQYF. CDR3 DNA: TGTGCCAGCAGCTTAGGGAGCTCCTACGAGCAGTACTTC. The J gene is TRBJ2-7, the V gene TRBV11-2; D call uncertain. V was clipped by 1 base and J by 0 bases, with 4 bases between them. The CDR3 extends over 13 amino acids. Germline loops: CDR1 SGHAT, CDR2 FQNNGV.

Note on this clone: Compared with germline, one end of the junction differs, possibly owing to a read error. The chain is built from TRBV7-9 and TRBJ2-7; D not certain. CDR1 is SEHNR, CDR2 FQNEAQ, per germline (reference sequence). The CDR3 length is 16 residues. CDR3 region: CASSQDYPTNNYEQYF. The CDR3 bases are TGCGCCAGCAGCCAAGATTACCCGACCAATAACTACGAGCAGTACTTC.

This clone has a handful of counts. The J gene is TRBJ1-5, the V gene TRBV19; a possible D gene is TRBD1 (6 bases). The V end lost 5 bases, the J end lost 4 bases, and 12 bases lay between the germline ends. CDR1 is LNHDA and CDR2 is SQIVND in the germline V gene (reference sequence). There are 14 residues in the CDR3. CDR3 protein: CASSPRQENQPQHF. DNA for the CDR3: TGTGCCAGTAGTCCCCGACAGGAGAATCAGCCCCAGCATTTT.

The gene calls are TRBV7-9 and TRBJ1-1; 8 nucleotides match TRBD1. This CDR3 region has 14 residues. The germline CDR1 and CDR2 sequences are SEHNR and FQNEAQ (reference sequence). V shed 5 bases and J 4 bases; nucleotides not matched to a gene: 6. In nucleotides, the CDR3 is TGTGCCAGCAGCCCTTCAGGGGGCACCACTGAAGCTTTCTTT. Translation: CASSPSGGTTEAFF. Full variable domain (outside the CDR3, taken from reference TRBV7-9 and TRBJ1-1): DTGVSQNPRHKITKRGQNVTFRCDPISEHNRLYWYRQTLGQGPEFLTYFQNEAQLEKSRLLSDRFSAERPKGSFSTLEIQRTEQGDSAMYLCASSPSGGTTEAFFGQGTRLTVV.

The chain employs TRBV5-5 and TRBJ2-6, with D tentatively TRBD2 (5 bases). This CDR3 comprises 15 residues. V was pared by 0 bases and J by 4 bases, with 8 bases between. In germline, CDR1 is SGHKS, CDR2 YYEKEE (reference sequence). CDR3 coding DNA: TGTGCCAGCAGCTTGGACGGGGTCGGGGCCAACGTCCTGACTTTC. Translated, it gives CASSLDGVGANVLTF.

This chain joins TRBV10-2 and TRBJ2-1; D is possibly TRBD2 (5 bases). CDR1 WSHSY and CDR2 SAAADI come from the germline V gene. V dropped 6 bases and J dropped 8 bases, with 14 bases sitting between them. The CDR3 extends over 13 amino acids. CDR3 nucleotide sequence: TGCGCCAGCAGCCGGGAAAAACTGGATGAGCAGTTCTTC. As protein: CASSREKLDEQFF.

The chain carries TRBV2 and TRBJ2-7; maybe TRBD2 (5 bases). This CDR3 has 11 amino acids. Germline assignment: CDR1 SNHLY and CDR2 FYNNEI. Trimming removed 3 bases from V and 12 bases from J, with 12 bases in between. The CDR3 is CASSDRLRVYV. The CDR3 nucleotides read TGTGCCAGCAGTGATAGGTTGAGGGTGTACGTC.

The gene calls are TRBV10-3 and TRBJ1-1; D remains ambiguous. The germline CDR1 and CDR2 sequences are ENHRY and SYGVKD. Trimming shortened V by 7 bases and J by 0 bases, and 12 bases separated the two germline ends. There are 14 residues in the CDR3. Written as DNA, the CDR3 is TGTGCCATCATGGCGGAGGGCTTGAACACTGAAGCTTTCTTT. Encoded protein: CAIMAEGLNTEAFF.

CDR3 in DNA: TGTGCCAGCAGGAATACAGTCCCCACCACCGGGGAGCTGTTTTTT. Translating it yields CASRNTVPTTGELFF. The chain employs TRBV7-6 and TRBJ2-2; D not certain. This CDR3 has 15 amino acids. V was shortened by 6 bases and J by 4 bases, with 15 bases between the two germline ends. Germline CDR1 and CDR2: SGHVS and FNYEAQ.

The CDR3 region has the DNA TGTGCCAGCAGCGTTATCAGCGGGGGAGCCAACACCGGGGAGCTGTTTTTT. Translation: CASSVISGGANTGELFF. This sequence joins TRBV9 and TRBJ2-2, with TRBD2 matching over 8 bases. Germline trimming cut 2 bases from V and 2 bases from J; bases unmatched to any gene: 8. Per the germline V gene, CDR1 is SGDLS and CDR2 is YYNGEE. The CDR3 loop spans 17 amino acids.

This clone was recorded only once. This chain uses TRBV7-8 with TRBJ2-1; the D gene is possibly TRBD2 (5 bases). Per germline, CDR1 SGHVS and CDR2 FQNEAQ. Trimming removed 2 bases at V and 0 bases at J, with 20 bases between. This CDR3 region has 19 residues. The CDR3 nucleotides are TGTGCCAGCAGCTTATCGGAGGTGGACTGGCTGAGCTCCTACAATGAGCAGTTCTTC. It codes for CASSLSEVDWLSSYNEQFF.

The J gene is TRBJ1-1, the V gene TRBV25-1; no clear D gene. Per the germline V gene, CDR1 is MGHDK and CDR2 is SYGVNS. Trimming removed 4 bases at V and 5 bases at J, with 5 bases between. The CDR3 runs 11 residues. The CDR3 coding sequence is TGTGCCAGCAGTGCTATAACTGAAGCTTTCTTT. Its translation is CASSAITEAFF.

This rearrangement joins TRBV5-6 to TRBJ2-7; no definite D call. Deletions cut 0 bases from V and 5 bases from J, with 12 bases between. Germline CDR1 is SGHDT and CDR2 is YYEEEE. This CDR3 is built from 14 residues. CDR3 bases: TGTGCCAGCAGCTTGGGATTGGTCTCTCACGAGCAGTACTTC. Encoded protein: CASSLGLVSHEQYF.

The chain couples TRBV9 to TRBJ1-4; possibly TRBD1 for D (5 bases). This CDR3 has 16 residues. Trimming shortened V by 5 bases and J by 3 bases, and 17 bases separated the two germline ends. Germline assignment: CDR1 SGDLS and CDR2 YYNGEE. In DNA, the CDR3 is TGTGCCAGCAGTCCGCGCCCCGGGGCAGCTAATGAAAAACTGTTTTTT. Its protein is CASSPRPGAANEKLFF.

CDR3 region: CASSLSGGRSQPQHF. Written as DNA, the CDR3 is TGTGCCAGCAGCTTGTCGGGGGGTCGGTCTCAGCCCCAGCATTTT. The rearrangement links TRBV5-8 to TRBJ1-5; D might be TRBD1 (5 bases). The germline V gene encodes CDR1 SGHTS and CDR2 YDEGEE. Trimming removed 1 base at V and 6 bases at J, with 14 bases between. The CDR3 length is 15 residues.

About this clone: Other DNA sequences within the sample encode an identical CDR3. The V and J genes are TRBV28 and TRBJ2-2, with 7 bases that match TRBD1. This CDR3 spans 14 amino acids. J lost 6 bases, V lost 6 bases, and 7 bases had no gene match. CDR1 is MDHEN and CDR2 is SYDVKM in the germline V gene. The CDR3 here is CASSPLTGPGELFF. The CDR3, as DNA: TGTGCCAGCAGCCCTTTGACAGGGCCCGGGGAGCTGTTTTTT.

V is TRBV28 and J is TRBJ1-1, with no clear D. This CDR3 comprises 16 residues. The V gene lost 2 bases and the J gene lost 5 bases, with 18 bases spanning the gap. Per the germline V gene, CDR1 is MDHEN and CDR2 is SYDVKM. The CDR3: CASSLRGSPGWTEAFF. DNA of the CDR3: TGTGCCAGCAGTTTACGCGGCAGCCCGGGTTGGACTGAAGCTTTCTTT.

V usage is TRBV25-1 and J usage is TRBJ1-1; the D is unclear. Trimming pared 7 bases from V and 3 bases from J, leaving 9 bases between. Germline V gives CDR1 MGHDK, CDR2 SYGVNS. This CDR3 has 12 amino acids. The CDR3 sequence is CASTLGDTEAFF. Written as DNA, the CDR3 is TGTGCCAGCACACTCGGGGACACTGAAGCTTTCTTT.

The chain joins TRBV11-1 to TRBJ2-1; possibly TRBD2 for D (7 bases). Germline lookup yields CDR1 SGHAT and CDR2 FQDESV (reference sequence). This CDR3 comprises 16 residues. Deletions cut 0 bases from V and 10 bases from J, with 19 bases between. The CDR3 region is CASSLATAGEGPEQFF. In DNA form, the CDR3 reads TGTGCCAGCAGCTTAGCGACGGCAGGGGAGGGTCCGGAGCAGTTCTTC.

This chain uses TRBV9 with TRBJ1-1; 7 bases are a match to TRBD1. The CDR3 is made up of 14 amino acids. V lost 0 bases and J lost 5; bases outside the gene matches: 4. CDR1 is SGDLS, CDR2 YYNGEE, per germline. The CDR3 bases are TGTGCCAGCAGCGTAGGGACAGGCAGTACTGAAGCTTTCTTT. Translated, it gives CASSVGTGSTEAFF.

This chain connects TRBV7-2 to TRBJ2-4; tentative D call: TRBD1 (6 bases). V shed 5 bases and J shed 7 bases, with 21 bases lying between them. Germline CDR1 reads SGHTA; CDR2 reads FQGNSA. The length of the CDR3 is 16 residues. The CDR3 loop reads CASSPLPLLGANIQYF. The CDR3 nucleotides are TGTGCCAGCAGCCCCCTACCCTTATTGGGGGCGAACATTCAGTACTTC.

The rearrangement links TRBV11-1 to TRBJ2-7; D might be TRBD1 (6 bases). The CDR3 totals 14 residues. V gave up 3 bases and J gave up 3 bases, with 12 bases separating them. In germline, CDR1 is SGHAT, CDR2 FQDESV (reference sequence). CDR3 sequence (DNA): TGTGCCAGCAGCTTCCCCGGGACAAACTACGAGCAGTACTTC. The encoded protein is CASSFPGTNYEQYF.

This clone showed up just once. The chain carries TRBV7-9 and TRBJ1-3; possible D gene TRBD1, 6 bases. Germline V gene sequence: CDR1 SEHNR, CDR2 FQNEAQ (reference sequence). V was shortened by 1 base and J by 2 bases, with 9 bases between the two germline ends. The CDR3 loop spans 15 amino acids. The CDR3 loop reads CASSLEQGAGNTIYF. In DNA form, the CDR3 reads TGTGCCAGCAGCTTAGAACAGGGTGCTGGAAACACCATATATTTT.